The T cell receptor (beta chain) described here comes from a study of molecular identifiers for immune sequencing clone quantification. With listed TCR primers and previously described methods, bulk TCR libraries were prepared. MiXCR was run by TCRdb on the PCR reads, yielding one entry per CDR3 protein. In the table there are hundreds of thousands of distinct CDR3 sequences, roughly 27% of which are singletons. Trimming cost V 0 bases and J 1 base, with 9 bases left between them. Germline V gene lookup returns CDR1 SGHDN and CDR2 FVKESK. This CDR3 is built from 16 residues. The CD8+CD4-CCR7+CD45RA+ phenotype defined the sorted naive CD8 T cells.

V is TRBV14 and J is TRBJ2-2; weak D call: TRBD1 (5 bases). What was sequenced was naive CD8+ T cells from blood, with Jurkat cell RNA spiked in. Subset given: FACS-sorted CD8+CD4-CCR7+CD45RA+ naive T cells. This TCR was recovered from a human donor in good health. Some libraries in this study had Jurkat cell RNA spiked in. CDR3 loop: CASSQDWGQNTGELFF. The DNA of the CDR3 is TGTGCCAGCAGCCAAGATTGGGGCCAGAACACCGGGGAGCTGTTTTTT.